These T cell receptor beta chains were read from a single sample in a study of Ad26.COV2.S vaccination and SARS-CoV-2 variants. The data were produced by immunoSEQ multiplex PCR, yet TCRdb's version contains in-frame clones alone and is incomplete. The sample holds some 240,000 clones; around 88% are singletons and the top ten take roughly 3%. Sequencing was performed on peripheral blood, taken in a trial of Ad26.COV2.S vaccine versus placebo. Every receptor here comes from a person between 18 and 65 years old who received the Ad26.COV2.S COVID-19 vaccine or a placebo. Both conserved end residues are part of each CDR3. D genes are given only for firm matches. Part of the rows lack a size; the others show once, few, many or a class for expanded clones.

J gene | D gene | clone size | V gene | CDR3 length | CDR3 protein | CDR3 DNA
TRBJ2-2 | NA | NA | TRBV27 | 13 | CASSEGITGELFF | TGTGCCAGCAGCGAGGGGATCACCGGGGAGCTGTTTTTT
TRBJ2-5 | NA | NA | TRBV9 | 11 | CASGSRETQYF | TGTGCCTCAGGCTCTAGGGAGACCCAGTACTTC
TRBJ2-3 | TRBD2 | NA | TRBV27 | 16 | CASSKAAGGSTDTQYF | TGTGCCAGCAGTAAAGCGGCGGGGGGGAGCACAGATACGCAGTATTTT
TRBJ2-3 | NA | NA | TRBV29-1 | 13 | CSESSPVADTQYF | TGCAGCGAATCGTCTCCGGTGGCAGATACGCAGTATTTT
TRBJ1-4 | NA | NA | TRBV18 | 14 | CASSPRQMDEKLFF | TGTGCCAGCTCACCAAGGCAGATGGATGAAAAACTGTTTTTT
TRBJ2-3 | NA | few | TRBV5-5 | 12 | CASSLDTDTQYF | TGTGCCAGCAGCTTGGACACAGATACGCAGTATTTT
TRBJ2-2 | TRBD2 | NA | TRBV6-4 | 17 | CASSASPGGGSTGELFF | TGTGCCAGCAGTGCCTCTCCTGGGGGGGGAAGCACCGGGGAGCTGTTTTTT
TRBJ2-3 | NA | NA | TRBV5-6 | 15 | CASSLVGGNTDTQYF | TGTGCCAGCAGCTTGGTCGGGGGCAACACAGATACGCAGTATTTT
TRBJ2-7 | TRBD1 | NA | TRBV19 | 14 | CASSRDRGIYEQYF | TGTGCCAGTAGCCGGGACAGGGGTATCTACGAGCAGTACTTC
TRBJ1-2 | NA | NA | TRBV2 | 14 | CASSLLLADWGYTF | TGTGCCAGCAGCCTTTTGCTGGCCGATTGGGGCTACACCTTC
TRBJ2-1 | TRBD2 | NA | TRBV4-2 | 14 | CASSLSGRGSEQFF | TGTGCCAGCAGCCTGAGCGGGAGGGGGAGTGAGCAGTTCTTC
TRBJ1-1 | NA | NA | TRBV5-4 | 15 | CASSSRTAMNTEAFF | TGTGCCAGCAGCTCCAGGACCGCCATGAACACTGAAGCTTTCTTT